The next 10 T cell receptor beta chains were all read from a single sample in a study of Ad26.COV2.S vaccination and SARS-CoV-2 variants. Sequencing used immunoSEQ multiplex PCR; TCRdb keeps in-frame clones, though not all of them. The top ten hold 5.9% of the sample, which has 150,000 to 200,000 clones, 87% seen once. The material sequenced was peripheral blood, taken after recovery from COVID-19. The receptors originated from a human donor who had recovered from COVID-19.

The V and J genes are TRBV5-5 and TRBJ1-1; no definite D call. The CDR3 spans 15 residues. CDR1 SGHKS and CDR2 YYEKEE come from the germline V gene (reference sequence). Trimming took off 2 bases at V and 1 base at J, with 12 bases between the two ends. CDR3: CASSLVLLKNTEAFF. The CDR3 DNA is TGTGCCAGCAGCTTAGTTCTGCTGAAGAACACTGAAGCTTTCTTT.

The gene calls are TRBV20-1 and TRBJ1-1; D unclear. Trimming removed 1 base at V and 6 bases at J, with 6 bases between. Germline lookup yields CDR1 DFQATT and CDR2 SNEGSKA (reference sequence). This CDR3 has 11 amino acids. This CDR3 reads CSARGGPEAFF. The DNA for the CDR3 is TGCAGTGCTAGAGGGGGTCCTGAAGCTTTCTTT.

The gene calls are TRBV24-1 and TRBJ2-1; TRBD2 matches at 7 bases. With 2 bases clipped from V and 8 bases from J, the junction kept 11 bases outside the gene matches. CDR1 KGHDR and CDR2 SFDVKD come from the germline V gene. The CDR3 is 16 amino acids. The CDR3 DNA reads TGTGCCACCAGTGATTCCTCCGGGACTACCGCGTATGAGCAGTTCTTC. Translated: CATSDSSGTTAYEQFF.

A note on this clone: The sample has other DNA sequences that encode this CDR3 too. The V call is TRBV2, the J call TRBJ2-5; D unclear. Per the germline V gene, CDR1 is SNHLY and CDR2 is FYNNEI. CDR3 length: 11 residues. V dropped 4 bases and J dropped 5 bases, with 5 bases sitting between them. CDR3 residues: CASSGGETQYF. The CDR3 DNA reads TGTGCCAGCAGTGGTGGGGAGACCCAGTACTTC.

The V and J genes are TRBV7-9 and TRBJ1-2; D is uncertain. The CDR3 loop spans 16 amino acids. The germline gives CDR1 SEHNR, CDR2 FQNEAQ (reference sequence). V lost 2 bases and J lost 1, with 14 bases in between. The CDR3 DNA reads TGTGCCAGCAGCTTAAGTTTTGCGGGGATTAACTATGGCTACACCTTC. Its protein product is CASSLSFAGINYGYTF.

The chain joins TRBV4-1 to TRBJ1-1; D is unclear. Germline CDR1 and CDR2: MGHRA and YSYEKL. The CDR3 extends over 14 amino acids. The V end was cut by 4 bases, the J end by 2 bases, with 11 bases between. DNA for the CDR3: TGCGCCAGCAGCCCGACCCCGGGAAACACTGAAGCTTTCTTT. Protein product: CASSPTPGNTEAFF.

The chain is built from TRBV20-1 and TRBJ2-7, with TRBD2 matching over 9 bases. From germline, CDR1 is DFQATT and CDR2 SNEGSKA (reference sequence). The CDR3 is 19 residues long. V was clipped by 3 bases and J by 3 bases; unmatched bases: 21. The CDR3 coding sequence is TGCAGTGCTAGTCTCCGGACTAGCGCTCTTCATACCCCCTACTACGAGCAGTACTTC. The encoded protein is CSASLRTSALHTPYYEQYF.

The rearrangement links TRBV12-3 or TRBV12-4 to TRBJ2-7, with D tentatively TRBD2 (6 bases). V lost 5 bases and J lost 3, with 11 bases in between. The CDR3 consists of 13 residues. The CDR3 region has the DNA TGTGCCAGCAGTCGCGGGGTCAGCTACGAGCAGTACTTC. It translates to CASSRGVSYEQYF.

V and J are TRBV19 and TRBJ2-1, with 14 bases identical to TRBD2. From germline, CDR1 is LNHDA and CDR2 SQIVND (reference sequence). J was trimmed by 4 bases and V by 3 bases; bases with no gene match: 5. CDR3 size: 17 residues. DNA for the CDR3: TGTGCCAGTAGTATTCGGACTAGCGGGAGGAGATACAATGAGCAGTTCTTC. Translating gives CASSIRTSGRRYNEQFF.

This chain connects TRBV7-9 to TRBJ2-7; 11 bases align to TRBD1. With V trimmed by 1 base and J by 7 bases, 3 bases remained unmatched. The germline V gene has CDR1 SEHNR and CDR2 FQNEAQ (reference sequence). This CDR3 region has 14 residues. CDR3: CASSLGTGGREQYF. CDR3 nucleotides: TGTGCCAGCAGCTTAGGGACAGGGGGCAGAGAGCAGTACTTC.